This TCR beta chain stems from a study of early T cells in non-severe SARS-CoV-2 infection. Study-level background: The chains were unpaired, and the sequenced material was bulk RNA from unsorted whole blood.

Each CDR3 protein is one row after TCRdb ran MiXCR on the 5' RACE reads. The table records around 60,000 distinct CDR3 sequences, 20% to 25% of them present only once. CDR1 is PRHDT, CDR2 FYEKMQ, per germline (reference sequence). Trimming removed 9 bases from V and 6 bases from J, with 19 bases in between. The CDR3 runs to 14 residues. This clonotype was observed a handful of times. The sequence was obtained from an adult who was a healthcare worker with PCR-confirmed SARS-CoV-2 infection or an uninfected control (not recorded which). The gene calls are TRBV13 and TRBJ2-3; weak D call: TRBD2 (6 bases). Material: whole blood, obtained at baseline. In DNA form, the CDR3 reads TGTGCCAGTATGACTAGGAGTGAGGGGGATACGCAGTATTTT. Protein sequence: CASMTRSEGDTQYF.